These 21 T cell receptor beta chains share one sample of origin, sequenced in a study of T cell responses to AZD1222 COVID-19 vaccine. Profiling relied on immunoSEQ multiplex PCR, and the TCRdb table lists in-frame clones only, not all of them. The sample holds roughly 150,000 clones, about 90% seen once. Here the sequenced sample was peripheral blood, taken 28 days after the second AZD1222 dose. All receptors derive from an adult who received the AZD1222 COVID-19 vaccine.

V usage is TRBV5-1 and J usage is TRBJ1-5; unclear D gene. CDR1 and CDR2 (germline): SGHRS, YFSETQ. CDR3 length equals 15 residues. Trimming left V 7 bases short and J 1 base short, with 15 bases between. The CDR3 coding sequence is TGCGCCAGCCGATTAGGGCCCTTAAGCAATCAGCCCCAGCATTTT. Protein sequence: CASRLGPLSNQPQHF.

The rearrangement links TRBV6-5 to TRBJ1-4; possible D gene TRBD1, 5 bases. The CDR3 contains 15 residues. V was clipped by 0 bases and J by 3 bases, with 8 bases between them. Germline lookup yields CDR1 MNHEY and CDR2 SVGAGI. CDR3 protein: CASSYSRDPNEKLFF. CDR3 nucleotide sequence: TGTGCCAGCAGTTACTCGCGGGACCCTAATGAAAAACTGTTTTTT.

The J gene is TRBJ1-2, the V gene TRBV11-2, with D possibly TRBD1 on 5 matching bases. Per the germline V gene, CDR1 is SGHAT and CDR2 is FQNNGV. The CDR3 has 14 residues. With 5 bases removed from V and 3 bases from J, the gap between germline ends came to 13 bases. CDR3 sequence reads: CASSPPGAHYGYTF. In nucleotides, the CDR3 is TGTGCCAGCAGCCCCCCCGGGGCGCACTATGGCTACACCTTC.

A remark on this clone: Within the sample, other DNA sequences also encode this same CDR3. The genes are TRBV29-1 and TRBJ1-2; 8 bases are a match to TRBD1. CDR1 and CDR2 from the germline V gene are SQVTM and ANQGSEA. This CDR3 has 12 residues. V lost 6 bases to trimming and J lost 4 bases; unmatched junction nucleotides: 4. The CDR3 DNA reads TGCAGCGTGGACAGGGCCGGCTATGGCTACACCTTC. It encodes CSVDRAGYGYTF. Full variable domain (rest looked up from reference TRBV29-1 and TRBJ1-2): SAVISQKPSRDICQRGTSLTIQCQVDSQVTMMFWYRQQPGQSLTLIATANQGSEATYESGFVIDKFPISRPNLTFSTLTVSNMSPEDSSIYLCSVDRAGYGYTFGSGTRLTVV.

The chain employs TRBV4-1 and TRBJ2-7, with no clear D. CDR1 and CDR2 from the germline V gene are MGHRA and YSYEKL. V dropped 4 bases and J dropped 1 base, with 11 bases sitting between them. This CDR3 region has 14 residues. The CDR3 spells CASSPQSPSYEQYF. The CDR3 DNA sequence: TGCGCCAGCAGCCCCCAGTCGCCATCCTACGAGCAGTACTTC.

The chain combines TRBV7-3 with TRBJ1-2; D is possibly TRBD1 (5 bases). Germline V gene data show CDR1 as SGHTA and CDR2 as FQGTGA. Trimming pared 2 bases from V and 7 bases from J, leaving 11 bases between. This CDR3 spans 13 amino acids. The CDR3 DNA sequence: TGTGCCAGCAGCTTAGGGGGTTACCTTGGCTACACCTTC. Its translation is CASSLGGYLGYTF.

The chain combines TRBV6-5 with TRBJ1-6, with a weak D call TRBD1 (6 bases). Between the trimmed V and J ends, which lost 2 bases and 9 bases, there was a span of 11 bases. This CDR3 contains 14 residues. Germline assignment: CDR1 MNHEY and CDR2 SVGAGI. This chain's CDR3 is CASSYRDNSSPLHF. The CDR3 DNA sequence: TGTGCCAGCAGTTACAGGGACAATAGTTCACCCCTCCACTTT.

The J gene is TRBJ2-7, the V gene TRBV5-4; 7 positions match TRBD1. Germline loops: CDR1 SGHNT, CDR2 YYREEE (reference sequence). The junction had 16 bases not matched to a gene; V was cut back by 1 base and J by 3 bases. The CDR3 spans 18 residues. The CDR3 DNA is TGTGCCAGCAGCTTGCCTAATACTAGGGGGCATAAGAACTACGAGCAGTACTTC. Its protein product is CASSLPNTRGHKNYEQYF.

This chain uses TRBV4-1 with TRBJ1-5; 8 positions agree with TRBD1. The CDR3 contains 15 residues. After removal of 5 bases from V and 2 bases from J, the junction contained 5 bases not matched to a gene. Germline CDR1 reads MGHRA; CDR2 reads YSYEKL. CDR3 region: CASSDVDRGNQPQHF. The DNA of the CDR3 is TGCGCCAGCAGCGACGTGGACAGGGGCAATCAGCCCCAGCATTTT.

V gene TRBV15 combines with J gene TRBJ1-2; no firm D call. Trimming cost V 3 bases and J 5 bases, with 28 bases left between them. The CDR3 runs 19 residues. From germline, CDR1 is LNHNV and CDR2 YYDKDF (reference sequence). The CDR3 reads CATSSEIPGAVGARYGYTF. CDR3 sequence (DNA): TGTGCCACCAGCAGCGAGATACCCGGTGCGGTAGGAGCCCGATATGGCTACACCTTC.

This chain uses TRBV12-3 or TRBV12-4 with TRBJ1-1, with a possible D match to TRBD1 (6 bases). The V end lost 8 bases, the J end lost 4 bases, and 14 bases lay between the germline ends. This CDR3 has 13 amino acids. CDR3 nucleotides: TGTGCCAGCCAGGGGTTAACGGGCACTGAAGCTTTCTTT. It encodes CASQGLTGTEAFF.

J is TRBJ1-5 and V is TRBV30; D ambiguous. CDR3 length: 13 residues. Per germline, CDR1 GTSNPN and CDR2 SVGIG (reference sequence). The V and J ends lost 5 bases and 6 bases respectively, with 14 bases between them. The chain's CDR3 is CAWGGRVGQPQHF. CDR3 DNA: TGTGCCTGGGGTGGTAGGGTGGGTCAGCCCCAGCATTTT.

The chain recombines TRBV5-6 with TRBJ1-2, with 7 bases matching TRBD1. J lost 5 bases, V lost 9 bases, and 13 bases had no gene match. The CDR3 covers 14 residues. Germline values: CDR1 SGHDT, CDR2 YYEEEE. CDR3 nucleotide sequence: TGTGCCATAGGACAGGACAGGCCCGGGTATGGCTACACCTTC. Translated: CAIGQDRPGYGYTF.

The chain employs TRBV5-1 and TRBJ1-1; D possibly corresponds to TRBD1 (6 bases). Germline V gene lookup returns CDR1 SGHRS and CDR2 YFSETQ. CDR3 length: 14 residues. The V end was cut by 2 bases, the J end by 3 bases, with 11 bases between. CDR3 sequence (DNA): TGCGCCAGCAGCTTTGCAGGGGCGGACACTGAAGCTTTCTTT. It translates to CASSFAGADTEAFF.

The chain combines TRBV10-3 with TRBJ1-2; possibly TRBD1 for D (5 bases). V gave up 6 bases and J gave up 3 bases, with 14 bases separating them. CDR3 length equals 14 residues. Looked up from germline, CDR1 is ENHRY and CDR2 is SYGVKD. The DNA for the CDR3 is TGTGCCATCAGCTACGGGGGGGAGGACTATGGCTACACCTTC. Encoded protein: CAISYGGEDYGYTF.

J is TRBJ1-2 and V is TRBV7-9; the D gene is possibly TRBD1 (5 bases). The CDR3 spans 13 residues. V dropped 6 bases and J dropped 8 bases, with 16 bases sitting between them. Looked up from germline, CDR1 is SEHNR and CDR2 is FQNEAQ (reference sequence). DNA for the CDR3: TGTGCCAGCAGTGGGACGGTGCTTTCCGGCTACACCTTC. Protein product: CASSGTVLSGYTF. The whole variable domain, filled in from reference TRBV7-9 and TRBJ1-2, reads DTGVSQNPRHKITKRGQNVTFRCDPISEHNRLYWYRQTLGQGPEFLTYFQNEAQLEKSRLLSDRFSAERPKGSFSTLEIQRTEQGDSAMYLCASSGTVLSGYTFGSGTRLTVV.

This sequence joins TRBV10-1 and TRBJ1-1; D gene uncertain. Germline CDR1 is WNHNN and CDR2 is SYGVQD (reference sequence). This CDR3 spans 13 amino acids. V was cut by 0 bases and J by 7 bases, with 9 bases left in between. The chain's CDR3 is CASSESGLDEAFF. The CDR3 DNA is TGCGCCAGCAGTGAGTCGGGGTTGGATGAAGCTTTCTTT.

V and J are TRBV7-9 and TRBJ1-1; D not resolved. The CDR3 runs to 11 residues. The V gene's germline CDR1 is SEHNR and CDR2 FQNEAQ (reference sequence). The V end lost 7 bases, the J end lost 10 bases, and 13 bases lay between the germline ends. The chain's CDR3 is CASTRDGRAFF. CDR3 DNA sequence: TGTGCCAGCACCCGCGATGGGAGAGCTTTCTTT.

The chain links TRBV29-1 to TRBJ2-3; D uncertain. Per the germline V gene, CDR1 is SQVTM and CDR2 is ANQGSEA. The CDR3 has 15 residues. With 4 bases removed from V and 2 bases from J, the gap between germline ends came to 16 bases. DNA for the CDR3: TGCAGCGTTGGAGGTGGGGTGGCGTACACAGATACGCAGTATTTT. It codes for CSVGGGVAYTDTQYF.

This chain uses TRBV4-1 with TRBJ1-6; D remains ambiguous. Trimming pared 1 base from V and 0 bases from J, leaving 4 bases between. Germline CDR1 is MGHRA and CDR2 is YSYEKL. The CDR3 sequence is 15 residues long. Here the CDR3 reads CASSQGSSYNSPLHF. The CDR3 DNA is TGCGCCAGCAGCCAAGGGAGCTCCTATAATTCACCCCTCCACTTT.

This rearrangement joins TRBV13 to TRBJ2-1; 7 positions agree with TRBD1. This CDR3 contains 15 residues. Trimming removed 4 bases from V and 1 base from J; junction bases left unmatched: 4. Germline loops: CDR1 PRHDT, CDR2 FYEKMQ (reference sequence). CDR3 DNA: TGTGCCAGCAGCTCTACAGGGGAATCCTACAATGAGCAGTTCTTC. This codes for CASSSTGESYNEQFF.